Sequencing of this TCR beta chain was carried out in a study of identical twins (dated by TCRdb to about 2016). In terms of the full investigation: The study deep-sequenced TCR alpha and beta repertoires from monozygotic twins, unrelated adults of various ages and cord blood to test whether fetal clonotypes persist. To rule out contamination, replicate twin experiments were performed at different times with different library preparation protocols.

The study at large found these results: Abundant cord blood beta clonotypes carried fewer insertions; young adult naive repertoires showed a weaker similar trend, while memory repertoires showed none. Excess twin sharing in beta out-of-frame sequences was weaker because fewer shared sequences lowered the signal-to-noise ratio. Because the same donors could not be followed over many years, conclusions were based on cross-sectional statistical analysis. Zero-insertion analyses could be partly confounded by invariant T cells such as MAIT and iNKT, though diverse VJ usage argued against such confounding for most clonotypes. Recombination models systematically underestimated out-of-frame TCR alpha sharing in monozygotic twins but agreed with sharing between unrelated individuals. Compared with coincidental sharing between unrelated individuals, an excess of low generation-probability sequences was observed among out-of-frame TCR alpha sequences shared between twins.

All donors were healthy Caucasians. The twin cohort comprised three pairs of female monozygotic twins, all aged roughly 18 to 30 years. Positive isolation kits from Invitrogen were used to isolate the CD4+ and CD8+ T cell populations. The library came from 5' RACE. These reads were obtained on an Illumina HiSeq 2000. Template switching introduced a universal primer binding site; the final cDNA contained a unique molecular identifier, enabling accurate counting of TCR cDNA molecules. First-strand cDNA for TCR alpha and beta chains was synthesized from specific primers in the conserved constant-segment region. Each cDNA library was double barcoded, with a SMART-Mk sample barcode plus Illumina barcodes, to control for contamination. Two successive PCR steps introduced TruSeq adapter sequences along with Illumina sample barcodes. The Illumina HiSeq platform was used with custom primers to sequence TCR alpha and beta cDNA libraries. In the paper's pipeline: MiGEC processed the raw reads to extract unique molecular identifiers, while MiXCR was used to determine the CDR3 positions. Recombination models were inferred per individual with the repgenHMM and IGoR tools using an EM algorithm. The tcR package in R was used for shared clonotype analysis, with sharing normalized by the product of cloneset sizes. Out-of-frame nonproductive sequences were analyzed to study raw recombination free of thymic and clonal selection effects. Starting from the raw public reads, TCRdb applied fastp trimming at Q25, assembled clones with MiXCR and retained in-frame beta chains. CDR3 protein duplicates are merged, each entry listing the most common genes and DNA. TCRdb assigned the V and J calls; the authors' analysis was not used. This sample lists 400,000 to 600,000 distinct CDR3 sequences; 20% to 25% were detected once. Jointly, the top ten make up approximately 0.48% of the sample.

This clonotype was seen more than once but under ten times. Which antigen it targets is not known. There are no base qualities to consult, and no much larger clone falls within one base. The sample was also linked to a second study, of yellow fever vaccine responses in identical twins. The second paper further reports: According to the authors, in identical twins the way T cells responded to vaccination appeared partly convergent and partly personalized. In the study, vaccine-responding T cell clones were precisely tracked in identical twins.

The source of this sequence is a woman aged 18-29 years in good health. The specimen sequenced was CD4+ T cells sorted from blood.

The DNA reads as follows: TGTGCCAGCAGCTTAGAGACTCGGACCCAGTACTTC. This yields the protein CASSLETRTQYF. The chain was built from TRBV7-2 and TRBJ2-5, with the D segment identity uncertain. According to the germline V gene, CDR1 reads SGHTA and CDR2 reads FQGNSA. The CDR3 holds 12 amino acids from the cysteine to the phenylalanine. The retained sequence is limited to the CDR3, 36 bases, with the frame set at the first base. Cut back by 1 base and 7 bases, the V and J ends lie 7 bases apart.